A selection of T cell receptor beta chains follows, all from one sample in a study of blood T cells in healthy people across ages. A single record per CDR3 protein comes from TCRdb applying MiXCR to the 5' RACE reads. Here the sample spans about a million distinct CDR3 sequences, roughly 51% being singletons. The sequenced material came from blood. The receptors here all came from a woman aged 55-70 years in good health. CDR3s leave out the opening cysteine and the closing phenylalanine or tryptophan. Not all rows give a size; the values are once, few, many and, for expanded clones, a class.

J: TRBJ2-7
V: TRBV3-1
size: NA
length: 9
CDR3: ASSSGTGQY

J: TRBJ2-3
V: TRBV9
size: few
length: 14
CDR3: ASSVAGSSPTDTQY

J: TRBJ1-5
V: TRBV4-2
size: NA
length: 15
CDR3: ASSPRILGGSNQPQH

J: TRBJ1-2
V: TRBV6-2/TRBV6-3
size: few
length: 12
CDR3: ASSLDRVVYGYT

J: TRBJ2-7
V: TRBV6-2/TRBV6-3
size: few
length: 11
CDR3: ASTTGGSYEQY

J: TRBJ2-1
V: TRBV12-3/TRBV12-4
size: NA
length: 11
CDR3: ASAWTGLNEQF

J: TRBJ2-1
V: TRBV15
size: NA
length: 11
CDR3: AALRLKYNEQF

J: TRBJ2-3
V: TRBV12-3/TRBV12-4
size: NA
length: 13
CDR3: ASSTEGASTDTQY

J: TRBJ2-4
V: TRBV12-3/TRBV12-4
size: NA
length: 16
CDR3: ASSRTYGTGISKNIQY

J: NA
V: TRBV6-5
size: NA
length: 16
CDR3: ASSYSPSLRSQPYEQY

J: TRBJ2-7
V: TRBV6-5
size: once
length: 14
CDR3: ASSSGLAGVGHEQY

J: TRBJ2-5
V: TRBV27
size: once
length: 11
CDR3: ASSVTAGSEQY

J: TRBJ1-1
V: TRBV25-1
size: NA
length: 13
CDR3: ASSEYGVASTEAF

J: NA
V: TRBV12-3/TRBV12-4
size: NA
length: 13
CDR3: ASTPGLAGAYEQY

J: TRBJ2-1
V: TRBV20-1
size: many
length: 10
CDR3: SADRGLDEQF

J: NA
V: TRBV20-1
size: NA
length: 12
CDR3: SAIPGLAVYEQY

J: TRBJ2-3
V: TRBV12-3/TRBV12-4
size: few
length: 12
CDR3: ASSRWGPMDTQY

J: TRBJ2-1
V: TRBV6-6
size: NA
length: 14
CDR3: ASSYSNRGLMNEQF

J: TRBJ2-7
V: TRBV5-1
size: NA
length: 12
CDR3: ASSLVGQSYEQY

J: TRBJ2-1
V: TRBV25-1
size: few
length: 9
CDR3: ASSEVDEQF

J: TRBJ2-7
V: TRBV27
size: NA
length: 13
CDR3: ASSSSGGRTYEQY

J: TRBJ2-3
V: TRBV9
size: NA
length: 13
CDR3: ASSSPGSPTDTQY

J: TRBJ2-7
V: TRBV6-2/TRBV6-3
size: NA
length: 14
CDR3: ACKQTGHLSSYEQY

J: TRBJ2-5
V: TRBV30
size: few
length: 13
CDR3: ATPLAGGGQETQY

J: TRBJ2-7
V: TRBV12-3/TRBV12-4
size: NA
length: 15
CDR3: ASSLKGSGRMGGEQY